Ten or more counts support the clone carrying this T cell receptor (beta chain). Per the study methods: From reference gene primer amplification, estimates of nucleated cell counts were derived. Clones were sequenced by immunoSEQ multiplex PCR, and TCRdb holds only the in-frame ones, with some missing. The V and J calls and clone size come from that table; D and trimming were worked out from the DNA. The table shows more than 300,000 clones, with around 89% occurring only once. This entry is derived from a study of blood T cell repertoires in COVID-19. Study summary: T cells, B-cell-depleted T cells, or PBMCs supplied cDNA or gDNA.

The CDR3 contains 14 residues. V lost 5 bases, J lost 6 bases, and 5 bases stayed unmatched. CDR1 MNHEY and CDR2 SVGEGT come from the germline V gene. The sample comprised PBMCs or T cells enriched from blood (not recorded which). The rearrangement joins TRBV6-2 or TRBV6-3 to TRBJ1-5; TRBD1 matches at 9 bases. This TCR was recovered from a woman aged 18-29 years who had recovered from COVID-19. CDR3 residues: CASSRTGESQPQHF. CDR3 nucleotide sequence: TGTGCCAGCAGTCGGACAGGGGAAAGTCAGCCCCAGCATTTT.